The T cell receptor beta chain described here comes from a study of cytomegalovirus exposure and HLA in healthy donors. The PCR ran on 60 Vbeta and 13 Jbeta primers. Assay used: immunoSEQ multiplex PCR; TCRdb lists only in-frame clones, some missing. The sample yields 60,000 to 70,000 clones, 78% seen once. This clone was detected once. Sequencing used PBMCs. The TCR was taken from a man between 18 and 29 years old in good health and CMV-seropositive.

The CDR3 DNA is TGTGCCTGGAGTGTACAAACTGAAGCTTTCTTT. Translated: CAWSVQTEAFF. V gene TRBV30 combines with J gene TRBJ1-1; D is unresolved. There are 11 residues in the CDR3. Germline V gene lookup returns CDR1 GTSNPN and CDR2 SVGIG (reference sequence). V shed 0 bases and J shed 5 bases, with 4 bases lying between them. Full variable domain (remainder filled in from reference TRBV30 and TRBJ1-1): SQTIHQWPATLVQPVGSPLSLECTVEGTSNPNLYWYRQAAGRGLQLLFYSVGIGQISSEVPQNLSASRPQDRQFILSSKKLLLSDSGFYLCAWSVQTEAFFGQGTRLTVV.